What follows is one TCR beta chain and its context. These data belong to a study of blood T cell repertoires in COVID-19. Study-wide background: The United States, Italy and Spain were the sources of the acute and convalescent COVID-19 samples. The cDNA or gDNA used as material had been derived from T cells, B-cell-depleted T cells, or PBMCs.

In the study's own analysis: Amplification of reference gene primers was used by the study to estimate nucleated cell counts. The data were produced by immunoSEQ multiplex PCR, yet TCRdb's version contains in-frame clones alone and is incomplete. Clone size and the V and J calls come from that table; the DNA yielded D and trimming. Altogether 200,000 or so clones are present, about nine tenths being singletons, with the ten largest covering less than 3.5%. Germline values: CDR1 SGHRS, CDR2 YFSETQ. This CDR3 is built from 15 residues. The ends lost 0 bases at V and 5 bases at J; junction bases unmatched: 7.

This clonotype was obtained from an older woman with acute or convalescent COVID-19. The genes are TRBV5-1 and TRBJ1-2; TRBD1 agrees at 7 bases. Source material: peripheral blood. This chain's CDR3 is CASSLDRGNEYGYTF. The CDR3 region has the DNA TGCGCCAGCAGCTTGGACAGGGGAAACGAGTATGGCTACACCTTC.